The clone carrying this TCR beta chain was counted at least ten times. These data belong to a study of identical twins. Template switching added a universal primer binding site, and final cDNA carried unique molecular identifiers. From the 5' RACE reads, TCRdb called clonotypes with MiXCR, one entry per CDR3 protein. The table has approximately 530,000 distinct CDR3 sequences, approximately 20% seen once. The CDR3 length is 14 residues. V shed 2 bases and J shed 4 bases, with 11 bases lying between them. The germline V gene encodes CDR1 MNHEY and CDR2 SMNVEV (reference sequence). The same specimen was also included in a second study, on yellow fever vaccine responses in identical twins.

The TCR comes from a woman in her late teens or twenties in good health. This chain connects TRBV27 to TRBJ1-1; D may be TRBD1 (5 bases). Sequencing input: CD4+ T cells sorted from blood. CDR3: CASSLTGLGTEAFF. CDR3 nucleotides: TGTGCCAGCAGTTTAACAGGCCTGGGCACTGAAGCTTTCTTT.